This T cell receptor beta chain was identified during a study of T cells in Graves' hyperthyroidism and ophthalmopathy. Turning to the study itself: At the time of initial diagnosis and before any treatment, peripheral blood was collected.

In this sample, this clonotype turned up many times. Researchers took RNA transcripts and amplified the TCR beta CDR3 regions from them. An initial round of RT-PCR targeting the TCR CDR3 relied on the HTBI primer set. One entry per CDR3 protein results from TCRdb running MiXCR on the multiplex PCR reads. The sample holds about 360,000 distinct CDR3 sequences, about 19% seen once. The V and J ends lost 6 bases and 8 bases respectively, with 20 bases between them. There are 15 residues in the CDR3. The germline gives CDR1 MDHEN, CDR2 SYDVKM. This TCR came from a woman younger than 35 with Graves' hyperthyroidism. The sample was blood. This chain links TRBV28 with TRBJ2-4, with D perhaps TRBD1 or TRBD2 (5 bases each). Here the CDR3 reads CASSLPSGTPDIQYF. DNA of the CDR3: TGTGCCAGCAGCCTACCATCTGGGACGCCGGACATTCAGTACTTC.